The T cell receptor (beta chain) described here comes from a study of identical twins. TCRdb reanalysed the 5' RACE reads using MiXCR and keeps one entry per CDR3 protein. In the table there are 690,000 or so distinct CDR3 sequences, 6% to 6.5% of which are singletons. Germline trimming cut 5 bases from V and 5 bases from J; bases unmatched to any gene: 12. The CDR3 runs 15 residues. Per the germline V gene, CDR1 is DFQATT and CDR2 is SNEGSKA (reference sequence). This clonotype was detected only a few times. Sample: naive T cells sorted from blood. The genes are TRBV20-1 and TRBJ1-1, with 9 nucleotides matching TRBD1. This clonotype was sampled from a young man in good health. The CDR3 DNA reads TGCAGTGCTGACCCTCCCGACAGGGGGGGGACTGAAGCTTTCTTT. Its protein product is CSADPPDRGGTEAFF.